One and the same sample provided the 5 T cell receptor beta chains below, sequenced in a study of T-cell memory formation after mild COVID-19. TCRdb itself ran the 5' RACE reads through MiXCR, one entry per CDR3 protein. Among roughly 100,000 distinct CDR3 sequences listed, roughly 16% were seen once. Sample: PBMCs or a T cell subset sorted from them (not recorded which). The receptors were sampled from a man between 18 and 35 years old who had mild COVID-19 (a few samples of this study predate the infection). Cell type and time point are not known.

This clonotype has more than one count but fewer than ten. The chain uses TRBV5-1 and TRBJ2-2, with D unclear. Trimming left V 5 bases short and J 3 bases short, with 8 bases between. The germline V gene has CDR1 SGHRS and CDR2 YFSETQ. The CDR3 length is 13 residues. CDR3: CASSLSYTGELFF. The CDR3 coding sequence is TGCGCCAGCAGTCTTAGTTACACCGGGGAGCTGTTTTTT.

The CDR3 nucleotides are TGTGCCAGCAGGCCTGCCCTGGCCAGCCAAGAGACCCAGTACTTC. Translated, it gives CASRPALASQETQYF. The chain joins TRBV7-9 to TRBJ2-5; D gene ambiguous. Germline CDR1 reads SEHNR; CDR2 reads FQNEAQ (reference sequence). Deletions cut 6 bases from V and 1 base from J, with 15 bases between. This CDR3 spans 15 amino acids.

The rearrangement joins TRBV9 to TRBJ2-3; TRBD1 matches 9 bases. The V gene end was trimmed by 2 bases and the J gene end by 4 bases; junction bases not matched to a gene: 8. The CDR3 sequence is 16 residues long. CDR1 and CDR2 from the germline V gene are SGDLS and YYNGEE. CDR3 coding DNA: TGTGCCAGCAGCGTTCGACAGGGGGATAATGCAGATACGCAGTATTTT. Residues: CASSVRQGDNADTQYF.

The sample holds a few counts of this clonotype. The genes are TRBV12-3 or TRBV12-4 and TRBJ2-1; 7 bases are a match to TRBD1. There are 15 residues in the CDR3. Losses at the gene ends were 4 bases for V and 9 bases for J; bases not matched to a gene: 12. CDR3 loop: CASSSPTGTDIEQFF. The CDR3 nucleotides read TGTGCCAGCAGTTCTCCCACCGGGACAGATATTGAGCAGTTCTTC.

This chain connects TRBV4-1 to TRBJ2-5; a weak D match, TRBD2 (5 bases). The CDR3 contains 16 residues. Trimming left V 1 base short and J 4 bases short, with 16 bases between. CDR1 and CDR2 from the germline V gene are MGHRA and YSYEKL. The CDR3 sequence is CASSQVAATSRETQYF. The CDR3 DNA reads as TGCGCCAGCAGCCAAGTAGCAGCCACTAGTAGAGAGACCCAGTACTTC.